The 10 T cell receptor beta chains given below trace back to one sample, sequenced in a study of shared clonotypes between healthy human individuals (dated by TCRdb to 2020 to 2021). CD8 naive samples were obtained by positive selection for CCR7 among CD45RO-negative cells, yielding a CD45RA+CCR7+ population from which TemRA cells were excluded. Library construction relied on the immunoSEQ multiplex PCR assay. The clones in this table, taken by TCRdb from immuneACCESS, are in-frame only. Not every clone is retained; where verified, under half of the shortfall comes from an unresolved V gene, and the cause of the rest is unknown. Counted in this sample were roughly 2,000,000 clones; around 93% of them appeared once. Jointly, the top ten make up approximately 1.7% of the sample. The sequenced material came from naive CD8+ T cells from PBMCs. This sample's cell subset or site label indicates: CD45RA+CCR7+. Receptor source: a man aged 18 to 29 in good health. Some clones in this sample may be carry-over from other donors' samples.

This chain uses TRBV29-1 with TRBJ2-1; 8 bases agree with TRBD2. The CDR3 totals 14 residues. V was clipped by 0 bases and J by 4 bases; unmatched bases: 2. CDR1 and CDR2 from the germline V gene are SQVTM and ANQGSEA. In nucleotides, the CDR3 is TGCAGCGTTGAAGAACGGGGGGGGTACAATGAGCAGTTCTTC. Translating gives CSVEERGGYNEQFF.

This clone was picked up one time. Other DNA sequences in the same sample also yield this CDR3. The V and J genes are TRBV27 and TRBJ2-1, with D possibly being TRBD2 (6 bases). This CDR3 comprises 15 residues. V gave up 2 bases and J gave up 0 bases, with 8 bases separating them. Germline loops: CDR1 MNHEY, CDR2 SMNVEV (reference sequence). CDR3 nucleotide sequence: TGTGCCAGCAGTTTAGGGACTCCCTCCTACAATGAGCAGTTCTTC. As protein: CASSLGTPSYNEQFF.

This chain connects TRBV7-9 to TRBJ2-5; D unclear. Per the germline V gene, CDR1 is SEHNR and CDR2 is FQNEAQ (reference sequence). The CDR3 is 14 amino acids. Trimming left V 0 bases short and J 4 bases short, with 9 bases between. As DNA, the CDR3 is TGTGCCAGCAGCTTAGCGACGACACGAGAGACCCAGTACTTC. Translation gives CASSLATTRETQYF.

This chain joins TRBV6-5 and TRBJ2-7, with TRBD1 matching 9 bases. The CDR3 is made up of 14 amino acids. With V trimmed by 11 bases and J by 2 bases, 10 bases remained unmatched. CDR1 and CDR2 from the germline V gene are MNHEY and SVGAGI. The CDR3 sequence: CAAGPGQGTYEQYF. CDR3 in DNA: TGTGCCGCGGGCCCGGGACAGGGAACCTACGAGCAGTACTTC.

V gene TRBV2 combines with J gene TRBJ2-1; TRBD2 matches at 8 bases. From germline, CDR1 is SNHLY and CDR2 FYNNEI. CDR3 size: 15 residues. After removal of 4 bases from V and 2 bases from J, the junction contained 4 bases not matched to a gene. This CDR3 is CASSVPGGPYNEQFF. The DNA for the CDR3 is TGTGCCAGCAGTGTTCCGGGAGGGCCCTACAATGAGCAGTTCTTC.

The V call is TRBV28, the J call TRBJ2-1; 7 nucleotides line up with TRBD1. CDR1 is MDHEN, CDR2 SYDVKM, per germline. The CDR3 is 13 amino acids. The J segment lost 8 bases and the V segment lost 5 bases, leaving 6 bases of the junction unmatched. The CDR3 sequence is CASSLTGDDEQFF. The CDR3 region has the DNA TGTGCCAGCAGTCTCACAGGGGACGATGAGCAGTTCTTC.

V gene TRBV7-9 combines with J gene TRBJ2-7, with a tentative D call TRBD2 (6 bases). Germline V gene data show CDR1 as SEHNR and CDR2 as FQNEAQ (reference sequence). Trimming removed 5 bases from V and 0 bases from J, with 11 bases in between. CDR3 length: 14 amino acids. CDR3 protein: CASSISGFSYEQYF. CDR3 DNA sequence: TGTGCCAGCAGCATTAGCGGCTTCTCCTACGAGCAGTACTTC.

The V gene is TRBV7-3, the J gene TRBJ2-5; D is perhaps TRBD1 (6 bases). Trimming removed 6 bases from V and 1 base from J, with 12 bases in between. Germline CDR1 is SGHTA and CDR2 is FQGTGA. CDR3 length: 14 residues. The CDR3 spells CASSPTGRQETQYF. The CDR3 nucleotides are TGTGCCAGCAGTCCTACAGGGCGCCAAGAGACCCAGTACTTC. Using reference TRBV7-3 and TRBJ2-5 for the parts outside the CDR3, the full variable domain is GAGVSQTPSNKVTEKGKYVELRCDPISGHTALYWYRQSLGQGPEFLIYFQGTGAADDSGLPNDRFFAVRPEGSVSTLKIQRTERGDSAVYLCASSPTGRQETQYFGPGTRLLVL.

The J gene is TRBJ2-1, the V gene TRBV5-1, with a possible D match to TRBD2 (6 bases). Germline lookup yields CDR1 SGHRS and CDR2 YFSETQ. CDR3 length: 17 residues. The V end was cut by 3 bases, the J end by 3 bases, with 19 bases between. CDR3 sequence reads: CASSSDLIAEGYNEQFF. The CDR3 DNA reads TGCGCCAGCAGCTCGGACTTAATCGCGGAGGGCTACAATGAGCAGTTCTTC.

This clone has only one observation. The rearrangement joins TRBV9 to TRBJ2-7, with 8 positions matching TRBD2. The CDR3 is made up of 16 amino acids. V dropped 4 bases and J dropped 0; count of bases not matched to a gene: 9. Germline V gives CDR1 SGDLS, CDR2 YYNGEE. The CDR3, as DNA: TGTGCCAGCAGCCCTCGTTTTACTAGCGGCTCCTACGAGCAGTACTTC. It codes for CASSPRFTSGSYEQYF.